One and the same sample provided the 32 T cell receptor beta chains below, sequenced in a study of beta chain features in type 1 diabetes. Study results and limitations: TCRB CDR3 length was moderately but significantly reduced in all four CD4+ subsets of Type 1 diabetes patients.

Expressed TCRB transcripts were sequenced because the isolated RNA had all been reverse transcribed beforehand. Profiled with immunoSEQ multiplex PCR; TCRdb holds only in-frame clones, not every one. Found here are 350,000 to 450,000 clones, roughly 13% of them singletons; the top ten hold about 0.01%. No antigen has been identified for these receptors. The sequencing sample was made of naive CD4+ T cells from blood. The receptors derive from a woman younger than 30 with type 1 diabetes.

This clone was detected a few times. The chain links TRBV5-4 to TRBJ2-5; possibly TRBD2 for D (7 bases). The germline V and J ends were trimmed by 0 bases and 5 bases, with 20 bases remaining between them. The germline V gene has CDR1 SGHNT and CDR2 YYREEE (reference sequence). The CDR3 is made up of 17 amino acids. CDR3 bases: TGTGCCAGCAGCTTGGGGGGCGCGGGGGCGGGAGCGGAGACCCAGTACTTC. Protein product: CASSLGGAGAGAETQYF.

This clone turned up a few times. V gene TRBV10-3 combines with J gene TRBJ1-1; D uncertain. This CDR3 comprises 14 residues. Per the germline V gene, CDR1 is ENHRY and CDR2 is SYGVKD. The V and J ends lost 2 bases and 7 bases respectively, with 14 bases between them. Here the CDR3 reads CAISEAEGSHEAFF. The CDR3 DNA reads TGTGCCATCAGTGAGGCGGAAGGGAGCCATGAAGCTTTCTTT.

This clone turned up a few times. The chain combines TRBV18 with TRBJ2-3, with 7 bases that match TRBD2. Trimming removed 4 bases from V and 2 bases from J; junction bases left unmatched: 3. CDR3 size: 14 residues. Per germline, CDR1 KGHSH and CDR2 LQKENI. The CDR3 sequence: CASSLAGHTDTQYF. Here the CDR3 DNA reads TGTGCCAGCTCACTAGCGGGTCACACAGATACGCAGTATTTT.

The CDR3 loop reads CASRSPQTGEKLFF. Here the CDR3 DNA reads TGTGCCAGCAGGTCGCCCCAAACCGGGGAAAAACTGTTTTTT. V usage is TRBV6-5 and J usage is TRBJ1-4, with unresolved D. This CDR3 contains 14 residues. From germline, CDR1 is MNHEY and CDR2 SVGAGI. Trimming pared 6 bases from V and 8 bases from J, leaving 16 bases between.

This clone was observed a handful of times. The V gene is TRBV6-5, the J gene TRBJ1-1; no clear D gene. Germline V lookup: CDR1 MNHEY, CDR2 SVGAGI. V was cut by 11 bases and J by 1 base, with 14 bases left in between. There are 13 residues in the CDR3. CDR3 DNA: TGTGCCGCACTAAACCTGGGGAACACTGAAGCTTTCTTT. It yields the protein CAALNLGNTEAFF.

The rearrangement joins TRBV7-2 to TRBJ2-7, with TRBD1 matching 10 bases. With 7 bases clipped from V and 6 bases from J, the junction kept 9 bases outside the gene matches. This CDR3 region has 14 residues. Germline lookup yields CDR1 SGHTA and CDR2 FQGNSA. Here the CDR3 DNA reads TGTGCCAGCATACGACAGGGGGCGATGGGCGAGCAGTACTTC. This translates into CASIRQGAMGEQYF.

The chain joins TRBV14 to TRBJ2-7; 7 bases match TRBD1. The germline V gene encodes CDR1 SGHDN and CDR2 FVKESK. This CDR3 has 13 residues. The V segment lost 4 bases and the J segment 4 bases; nucleotides outside the gene matches: 4. In DNA form, the CDR3 reads TGTGCCAGCAGCCCAGGGGGTCGGTACGAGCAGTACTTC. It encodes CASSPGGRYEQYF.

This clone was detected a few times. The chain employs TRBV27 and TRBJ2-7; 12 bases match TRBD2. The ends lost 8 bases at V and 4 bases at J; junction bases unmatched: 9. The CDR3 contains 15 residues. CDR1 is MNHEY and CDR2 is SMNVEV in the germline V gene (reference sequence). CDR3 nucleotide sequence: TGTGCCAGCGGATCCCCCGGGACTAGCGGGTACGAGCAGTACTTC. It translates to CASGSPGTSGYEQYF.

The gene calls are TRBV19 and TRBJ2-1; possibly TRBD1 for D (5 bases). V lost 4 bases to trimming and J lost 2 bases, with 12 bases between them. Germline assignment: CDR1 LNHDA and CDR2 SQIVND (reference sequence). This CDR3 has 15 residues. The CDR3 region has the DNA TGTGCCAGTAGTAGTGAAGGGGCTGCCTACAATGAGCAGTTCTTC. Encoded protein: CASSSEGAAYNEQFF.

As for this clone: Other DNA sequences in this specimen translate into the identical CDR3. The chain employs TRBV5-1 and TRBJ2-5, with D tentatively TRBD2 (6 bases). Per the germline V gene, CDR1 is SGHRS and CDR2 is YFSETQ. The CDR3 runs 14 residues. V was pared by 0 bases and J by 2 bases, with 8 bases between. The CDR3 loop is CASSLAGVQETQYF. The CDR3 coding sequence is TGCGCCAGCAGCTTGGCGGGGGTTCAAGAGACCCAGTACTTC. The variable domain in full, with the rest retrieved from reference TRBV5-1 and TRBJ2-5, is KAGVTQTPRYLIKTRGQQVTLSCSPISGHRSVSWYQQTPGQGLQFLFEYFSETQRNKGNFPGRFSGRQFSNSRSEMNVSTLELGDSALYLCASSLAGVQETQYFGPGTRLLVL.

This clone has only a few counts. This chain connects TRBV11-3 to TRBJ2-1; 8 bases align to TRBD2. Germline V gene data show CDR1 as SGHNT and CDR2 as YENEEA. The CDR3 is 15 residues long. V was pared by 0 bases and J by 10 bases, with 8 bases of the junction left unmatched. The CDR3 region is CASSLEQLAVREQFF. The CDR3, as DNA: TGTGCCAGCAGCTTAGAGCAACTAGCGGTTCGCGAGCAGTTCTTC.

The chain links TRBV25-1 to TRBJ2-5; D not resolved. CDR3 size: 11 residues. Germline CDR1 reads MGHDK; CDR2 reads SYGVNS. V lost 7 bases to trimming and J lost 4 bases, with 7 bases between them. The CDR3 region has the DNA TGTGCCAGCACCCTAGGAGAGACCCAGTACTTC. Protein: CASTLGETQYF.

The chain employs TRBV25-1 and TRBJ2-7, with 7 bases aligning to TRBD1. This CDR3 has 13 amino acids. Germline V gene sequence: CDR1 MGHDK, CDR2 SYGVNS. V shed 5 bases, J shed 3 bases, and the junction held 4 bases outside the gene matches. This CDR3 reads CASSLPGGYEQYF. The CDR3 DNA sequence: TGTGCCAGCAGTTTACCAGGGGGCTACGAGCAGTACTTC.

The CDR3, as DNA: TGTGCCAGCAGTTTGGGGAGTCTGTTGTACGAGCAGTACTTC. Protein: CASSLGSLLYEQYF. The chain employs TRBV28 and TRBJ2-7, with D possibly matching TRBD2 (5 bases). The germline V and J ends were trimmed by 3 bases and 4 bases, with 13 bases remaining between them. This CDR3 is 14 amino acids long. Germline values: CDR1 MDHEN, CDR2 SYDVKM.

This sequence joins TRBV5-4 and TRBJ2-3; TRBD2 matches at 15 bases. The CDR3 runs 17 residues. Germline-derived CDR1 and CDR2 are SGHNT and YYREEE (reference sequence). J lost 2 bases, V lost 5 bases, and 6 bases had no gene match. The CDR3 DNA follows: TGTGCCAGCAGTCGCGGGACTAGCGGGGGGAACACAGATACGCAGTATTTT. Encoded protein: CASSRGTSGGNTDTQYF. Looking up the rest from reference TRBV5-4 and TRBJ2-3 gives the full variable domain: ETGVTQSPTHLIKTRGQQVTLRCSSQSGHNTVSWYQQALGQGPQFIFQYYREEENGRGNFPPRFSGLQFPNYSSELNVNALELDDSALYLCASSRGTSGGNTDTQYFGPGTRLTVL.

A word on this clone: The same CDR3 arises from other DNA sequences in this sample as well. The chain employs TRBV28 and TRBJ2-6; D is ambiguous. The length of the CDR3 is 13 residues. Germline V gives CDR1 MDHEN, CDR2 SYDVKM. V was pared by 7 bases and J by 1 base, with 5 bases between. The CDR3 loop reads CASTLSGANVLTF. Written as DNA, the CDR3 is TGTGCCAGCACCCTTTCTGGGGCCAACGTCCTGACTTTC. Filled out from reference TRBV28 and TRBJ2-6, the complete variable domain reads DVKVTQSSRYLVKRTGEKVFLECVQDMDHENMFWYRQDPGLGLRLIYFSYDVKMKEKGDIPEGYSVSREKKERFSLILESASTNQTSMYLCASTLSGANVLTFGAGSRLTVL.

This clone was observed a handful of times. The chain combines TRBV30 with TRBJ2-3; TRBD2 aligns across 9 bases. The CDR3 consists of 14 residues. V dropped 5 bases and J dropped 2; count of bases not matched to a gene: 5. Germline CDR1 GTSNPN, CDR2 SVGIG (reference sequence). CDR3 loop: CAWRLAGSTDTQYF. The DNA of the CDR3 is TGTGCCTGGCGGCTAGCGGGGTCCACAGATACGCAGTATTTT. Filled out from reference TRBV30 and TRBJ2-3, the complete variable domain reads SQTIHQWPATLVQPVGSPLSLECTVEGTSNPNLYWYRQAAGRGLQLLFYSVGIGQISSEVPQNLSASRPQDRQFILSSKKLLLSDSGFYLCAWRLAGSTDTQYFGPGTRLTVL.

Only a few counts were recorded for this clone. The chain links TRBV7-2 to TRBJ2-7; 7 positions agree with TRBD1. The CDR3 totals 14 residues. The germline V gene has CDR1 SGHTA and CDR2 FQGNSA. V was pared by 2 bases and J by 6 bases, with 7 bases of the junction left unmatched. The CDR3 region is CASSLTTGYSEQYF. The DNA of the CDR3 is TGTGCCAGCAGCTTAACGACAGGGTATAGCGAGCAGTACTTC.

V is TRBV5-6 and J is TRBJ2-2; D ambiguous. Germline V CDR1 and CDR2: SGHDT, YYEEEE. Trimming cost V 5 bases and J 8 bases, with 13 bases left between them. This CDR3 spans 13 amino acids. CDR3 nucleotide sequence: TGTGCCAGCAGTTACAACCGTCCGGGGGAGCTGTTTTTT. This codes for CASSYNRPGELFF.

V usage is TRBV27 and J usage is TRBJ2-1; 8 nucleotides align to TRBD2. This CDR3 spans 14 amino acids. Germline CDR1 reads MNHEY; CDR2 reads SMNVEV (reference sequence). Germline trimming cut 3 bases from V and 9 bases from J; bases unmatched to any gene: 7. The DNA for the CDR3 is TGTGCCAGCAGTTTCTATAGCGGGGACGGTGAGCAGTTCTTC. Translated, it gives CASSFYSGDGEQFF.

The rearrangement links TRBV9 to TRBJ2-1, with 7 bases identical to TRBD1. Trimming removed 4 bases from V and 0 bases from J; junction bases left unmatched: 4. The V gene's germline CDR1 is SGDLS and CDR2 YYNGEE. The CDR3 has 15 residues. In DNA form, the CDR3 reads TGTGCCAGCAGCCCCGGGACAGCCTCCTACAATGAGCAGTTCTTC. Amino acid sequence: CASSPGTASYNEQFF.

The CDR3 protein is CASRQGAGETQYF. Written as DNA, the CDR3 is TGTGCCAGCAGACAGGGGGCTGGGGAGACCCAGTACTTC. This chain connects TRBV7-2 to TRBJ2-5, with 9 positions matching TRBD1. The CDR3 sequence is 13 residues long. Germline V gene lookup returns CDR1 SGHTA and CDR2 FQGNSA. Germline trimming cut 6 bases from V and 5 bases from J; bases unmatched to any gene: 4.

The chain is built from TRBV5-1 and TRBJ2-5; D is unresolved. The CDR3 consists of 13 residues. Per germline, CDR1 SGHRS and CDR2 YFSETQ. Trimming removed 1 base at V and 5 bases at J, with 9 bases between. Written as DNA, the CDR3 is TGCGCCAGCAGCTTGCTCGCGGCGGAGACCCAGTACTTC. Translating gives CASSLLAAETQYF.

The rearrangement joins TRBV4-3 to TRBJ1-2; weak D call: TRBD1 (5 bases). This CDR3 has 14 amino acids. Between the trimmed V and J ends, which lost 0 bases and 4 bases, there was a span of 9 bases. The germline V gene has CDR1 LGHNA and CDR2 YSLEER. The CDR3 here is CASSQEGAGYGYTF. The CDR3 DNA follows: TGCGCCAGCAGCCAAGAAGGGGCAGGCTATGGCTACACCTTC.

In this sample, this clone turned up a few times. The chain joins TRBV7-8 to TRBJ2-7; no reliable D call. The V end lost 3 bases, the J end lost 4 bases, and 7 bases lay between the germline ends. Germline V gives CDR1 SGHVS, CDR2 FQNEAQ. There are 12 residues in the CDR3. The CDR3 is CASSLSVYEQYF. Here the CDR3 DNA reads TGTGCCAGCAGCTTGTCGGTTTACGAGCAGTACTTC.

This clone was recorded a few times. The V call is TRBV7-3, the J call TRBJ2-3, with 8 bases that match TRBD2. Germline CDR1 is SGHTA and CDR2 is FQGTGA. The CDR3 contains 15 residues. With V trimmed by 2 bases and J by 1 base, 2 bases remained unmatched. The CDR3 protein is CASSLSREGTDTQYF. The CDR3 DNA reads as TGTGCCAGCAGCTTATCGCGGGAGGGCACAGATACGCAGTATTTT.

This chain connects TRBV30 to TRBJ1-2, with 7 bases fitting TRBD1. V shed 0 bases and J 4 bases; nucleotides not matched to a gene: 5. Germline V gene lookup returns CDR1 GTSNPN and CDR2 SVGIG (reference sequence). CDR3 length: 14 amino acids. CDR3 in DNA: TGTGCCTGGAGTGTAGGGACAGCCCTCTATGGCTACACCTTC. Its protein product is CAWSVGTALYGYTF.

The rearrangement joins TRBV29-1 to TRBJ2-1, with TRBD2 matching 10 bases. V lost 7 bases to trimming and J lost 9 bases; unmatched junction nucleotides: 9. The CDR3 consists of 13 residues. Germline V gene data show CDR1 as SQVTM and CDR2 as ANQGSEA. The CDR3 loop reads CSAGLAEGGEQFF. CDR3 DNA sequence: TGCAGCGCTGGACTAGCGGAAGGGGGTGAGCAGTTCTTC.

This clone was detected a few times. The rearrangement joins TRBV9 to TRBJ2-7, with 9 bases matching TRBD2. V trimming: 4 bases; J trimming: 5 bases; junction bases outside the gene matches: 16. CDR3 length: 17 amino acids. The germline CDR1 and CDR2 sequences are SGDLS and YYNGEE. CDR3 residues: CASSLSPLAGSLHEQYF. CDR3 coding DNA: TGTGCCAGCAGCCTTTCACCCCTAGCGGGAAGTCTGCACGAGCAGTACTTC. The full variable domain, with the rest looked up from reference TRBV9 and TRBJ2-7, is DSGVTQTPKHLITATGQRVTLRCSPRSGDLSVYWYQQSLDQGLQFLIQYYNGEERAKGNILERFSAQQFPDLHSELNLSSLELGDSALYFCASSLSPLAGSLHEQYFGPGTRLTVT.

This clone was detected only a few times. The chain combines TRBV10-3 with TRBJ2-5, with TRBD1 as a possible D gene (5 bases). Trimming shortened V by 4 bases and J by 1 base, and 7 bases separated the two germline ends. Germline lookup yields CDR1 ENHRY and CDR2 SYGVKD. The CDR3 is 13 amino acids. CDR3 nucleotide sequence: TGTGCCATCAGTGGGCAGGGCCAAGAGACCCAGTACTTC. Protein product: CAISGQGQETQYF.

As DNA, the CDR3 is TGTGCCAGCAGCGTAAGCGGCGGGAGAAGCACAGATACGCAGTATTTT. Its translation is CASSVSGGRSTDTQYF. V and J are TRBV9 and TRBJ2-3; 7 positions match TRBD2. The germline CDR1 and CDR2 sequences are SGDLS and YYNGEE. V lost 1 base, J lost 0 bases, and 5 bases stayed unmatched. The CDR3 covers 16 residues.

The chain links TRBV27 to TRBJ2-3, with a weak D call TRBD1 (5 bases). Germline CDR1 and CDR2: MNHEY and SMNVEV (reference sequence). The CDR3 covers 14 residues. The V gene lost 7 bases and the J gene lost 2 bases, with 13 bases spanning the gap. The CDR3 region has the DNA TGTGCCAGCACCCCAGGGTACTCCACAGATACGCAGTATTTT. Translated: CASTPGYSTDTQYF.